The 27 T cell receptor beta chains listed next were all sequenced from one sample in a study of blood T cell repertoires in COVID-19. TCRdb keeps only in-frame clones here, not all; method: immunoSEQ multiplex PCR. Among over 110,000 clones listed, approximately 90% were seen once. The sample comprised peripheral blood. The origin of the receptors is a human donor in a cohort sampled during active COVID-19.

The J gene is TRBJ2-7, the V gene TRBV29-1; 8 bases are shared with TRBD1. The germline gives CDR1 SQVTM, CDR2 ANQGSEA. The CDR3 sequence is 16 residues long. The trim removed 4 bases at V and 5 bases at J, leaving 16 bases unmatched. This CDR3 is CSVVQGDWKDIHEQYF. In DNA form, the CDR3 reads TGCAGCGTTGTACAGGGGGATTGGAAGGACATTCACGAGCAGTACTTC.

The rearrangement uses TRBV18 and TRBJ1-1, with TRBD1 identical over 8 bases. Germline CDR1 and CDR2: KGHSH and LQKENI. The junction had 12 bases not matched to a gene; V was cut back by 3 bases and J by 0 bases. This CDR3 is built from 18 residues. CDR3: CASSPAGGLGRMNTEAFF. The CDR3 bases are TGTGCCAGCTCACCGGCAGGGGGCCTGGGGAGGATGAACACTGAAGCTTTCTTT. Supplemented by reference TRBV18 and TRBJ1-1, the full variable domain reads NAGVMQNPRHLVRRRGQEARLRCSPMKGHSHVYWYRQLPEEGLKFMVYLQKENIIDESGMPKERFSAEFPKEGPSILRIQQVVRGDSAAYFCASSPAGGLGRMNTEAFFGQGTRLTVV.

CDR3 DNA: TGTGCCAGCAGCTTGGTTGGAGGGGACGATTACAATGAGCAGTTCTTC. It codes for CASSLVGGDDYNEQFF. This chain uses TRBV5-8 with TRBJ2-1; D is possibly TRBD2 (6 bases). The CDR3 runs to 16 residues. V was clipped by 0 bases and J by 4 bases, with 14 bases between them. Germline lookup yields CDR1 SGHTS and CDR2 YDEGEE.

The V gene is TRBV14, the J gene TRBJ2-3; 13 nucleotides agree with TRBD2. Losses at the gene ends were 1 base for V and 2 bases for J; bases not matched to a gene: 3. The CDR3 length is 17 residues. Germline CDR1 and CDR2: SGHDN and FVKESK. CDR3 region: CASSQVGTSGVTDTQYF. The CDR3 DNA reads as TGTGCCAGCAGCCAAGTAGGGACTAGCGGGGTCACAGATACGCAGTATTTT.

The J gene is TRBJ2-7, the V gene TRBV5-1, with a possible D match to TRBD1 (6 bases). This CDR3 is 13 amino acids long. Germline V gene data show CDR1 as SGHRS and CDR2 as YFSETQ. V lost 4 bases, J lost 0 bases, and 8 bases lay in between. The CDR3 sequence: CASSTGSSYEQYF. The DNA for the CDR3 is TGCGCCAGCAGCACAGGGAGCTCCTACGAGCAGTACTTC.

A remark on this clone: The same CDR3 can be traced to other DNA sequences in this sample. The rearrangement joins TRBV11-2 to TRBJ1-1, with D perhaps TRBD1 (5 bases). V lost 2 bases and J 5 bases, leaving 9 bases between the germline ends. The CDR3 runs 13 residues. Per the germline V gene, CDR1 is SGHAT and CDR2 is FQNNGV. This CDR3 reads CASSLSRGTEAFF. The CDR3 DNA is TGTGCCAGCAGCTTATCCCGGGGGACTGAAGCTTTCTTT.

This sequence joins TRBV6-5 and TRBJ2-7, with D perhaps TRBD2 (7 bases). V was pared by 4 bases and J by 2 bases, with 12 bases between. This CDR3 is built from 14 residues. Germline V CDR1 and CDR2: MNHEY, SVGAGI. The CDR3 DNA is TGTGCCAGCAGTTCGGGGGCGGGAGCCTACGAGCAGTACTTC. It specifies CASSSGAGAYEQYF.

The chain couples TRBV4-3 to TRBJ1-1; 11 bases map to TRBD1. The CDR3 is 14 amino acids. After removal of 4 bases from V and 7 bases from J, the junction contained 5 bases not matched to a gene. The germline V gene has CDR1 LGHNA and CDR2 YSLEER. As DNA, the CDR3 is TGCGCCAGCAGCCCCGGGACAGGGGGTTTTGAAGCTTTCTTT. Protein sequence: CASSPGTGGFEAFF.

This clone was observed once. This chain connects TRBV10-3 to TRBJ1-2; D may be TRBD1 (5 bases). V dropped 4 bases and J dropped 2 bases, with 20 bases sitting between them. Germline CDR1 reads ENHRY; CDR2 reads SYGVKD. This CDR3 has 17 amino acids. The CDR3: CAISVGLEDSLNYGYTF. CDR3 sequence (DNA): TGTGCCATCAGTGTGGGGCTTGAAGACAGTCTGAACTATGGCTACACCTTC.

The chain combines TRBV9 with TRBJ2-6; D call uncertain. The germline V gene has CDR1 SGDLS and CDR2 YYNGEE. Trimming took off 0 bases at V and 0 bases at J, with 7 bases between the two ends. This CDR3 contains 16 residues. The CDR3, as DNA: TGTGCCAGCAGCGTAGGACTGCTCTCTGGGGCCAACGTCCTGACTTTC. Its protein is CASSVGLLSGANVLTF.

The CDR3 sequence is CASSLAGRGFEQYF. The DNA of the CDR3 is TGTGCCAGCAGCTTAGCGGGTAGGGGGTTCGAGCAGTACTTC. The chain uses TRBV7-9 and TRBJ2-7, with TRBD1 as a possible D gene (6 bases). The germline V gene has CDR1 SEHNR and CDR2 FQNEAQ (reference sequence). V was trimmed by 0 bases and J by 6 bases, leaving 12 bases between them. This CDR3 has 14 amino acids.

The chain combines TRBV30 with TRBJ2-3, with D possibly being TRBD2 (5 bases). There are 14 residues in the CDR3. Trimming shortened V by 2 bases and J by 1 base, and 10 bases separated the two germline ends. CDR1 and CDR2 from the germline V gene are GTSNPN and SVGIG (reference sequence). CDR3 region: CAWSRGSGTDTQYF. For the CDR3, the DNA is TGTGCCTGGAGTCGAGGGTCGGGCACAGATACGCAGTATTTT. Supplemented by reference TRBV30 and TRBJ2-3, the full variable domain reads SQTIHQWPATLVQPVGSPLSLECTVEGTSNPNLYWYRQAAGRGLQLLFYSVGIGQISSEVPQNLSASRPQDRQFILSSKKLLLSDSGFYLCAWSRGSGTDTQYFGPGTRLTVL.

The V and J genes are TRBV6-5 and TRBJ2-2; unclear D gene. Germline lookup yields CDR1 MNHEY and CDR2 SVGAGI. V dropped 6 bases and J dropped 5 bases, with 13 bases sitting between them. The CDR3 spans 14 residues. Written as DNA, the CDR3 is TGTGCCAGCAGGCCCAACGGAGCGACCGGGGAGCTGTTTTTT. This encodes CASRPNGATGELFF.

The J gene is TRBJ1-1, the V gene TRBV12-3 or TRBV12-4, with unresolved D. The CDR3 totals 13 residues. The V gene lost 3 bases and the J gene lost 1 base, with 6 bases spanning the gap. The CDR3 loop reads CASSFGTNTEAFF. CDR3 nucleotide sequence: TGTGCCAGCAGTTTTGGCACGAACACTGAAGCTTTCTTT.

The gene calls are TRBV9 and TRBJ2-5, with TRBD2 identical over 11 bases. The junction had 4 bases not matched to a gene; V was cut back by 0 bases and J by 3 bases. Germline assignment: CDR1 SGDLS and CDR2 YYNGEE. CDR3 size: 16 residues. In DNA form, the CDR3 reads TGTGCCAGCAGCGTAGCAGTTAGCGGGGGGGAAGAGACCCAGTACTTC. This encodes CASSVAVSGGEETQYF.

The J gene is TRBJ2-7, the V gene TRBV5-6; 14 positions match TRBD2. CDR3 length: 16 amino acids. The V and J ends lost 4 bases and 7 bases, in that order; junction bases with no gene match: 10. CDR1 and CDR2 from the germline V gene are SGHDT and YYEEEE. DNA for the CDR3: TGTGCCAGCAGCCCGGGACTAGCGGGAGTTCTCAGGGAGCAGTACTTC. It encodes CASSPGLAGVLREQYF.

J is TRBJ1-3 and V is TRBV7-9; D is unresolved. The V gene lost 1 base and the J gene lost 7 bases, with 14 bases spanning the gap. The germline CDR1 and CDR2 sequences are SEHNR and FQNEAQ (reference sequence). The CDR3 sequence is 15 residues long. The CDR3 region has the DNA TGTGCCAGCAGCTTAGATAGCCTTTGGTGGAACACCATATATTTT. Protein: CASSLDSLWWNTIYF.

The chain employs TRBV9 and TRBJ1-3; TRBD1 is a possible D gene (5 bases). The CDR3 sequence is 14 residues long. The ends were cut back, 0 bases at V and 2 bases at J, with 6 bases in the middle. Germline lookup yields CDR1 SGDLS and CDR2 YYNGEE. CDR3 DNA: TGTGCCAGCAGCGTAGCAGGGCCTGGAAACACCATATATTTT. Protein: CASSVAGPGNTIYF.

This clone was seen more than once but under ten times. The chain carries TRBV7-9 and TRBJ1-6, with D possibly being TRBD1 (6 bases). The CDR3 contains 16 residues. V dropped 4 bases and J dropped 3 bases, with 13 bases sitting between them. CDR1 is SEHNR and CDR2 is FQNEAQ in the germline V gene (reference sequence). The CDR3 nucleotides read TGTGCCAGCAGCTATACAGGGACCGGCTATAATTCACCCCTCCACTTT. It yields the protein CASSYTGTGYNSPLHF.

The gene calls are TRBV6-5 and TRBJ1-5; no reliable D call. The CDR3 runs 13 residues. CDR1 and CDR2 from the germline V gene are MNHEY and SVGAGI. V lost 6 bases to trimming and J lost 5 bases, with 11 bases between them. The CDR3: CASRGLFHQPQHF. Written as DNA, the CDR3 is TGTGCCAGCAGGGGCCTATTTCATCAGCCCCAGCATTTT.

This clone was picked up one time. CDR3 DNA sequence: TGCAGCGTTGACAACAGGGGCACCTACAATGAGCAGTTCTTC. Residues: CSVDNRGTYNEQFF. The genes are TRBV29-1 and TRBJ2-1; 7 bases match TRBD1. The CDR3 consists of 14 residues. V lost 3 bases, J lost 2 bases, and 4 bases stayed unmatched. Germline assignment: CDR1 SQVTM and CDR2 ANQGSEA.

This clone was counted once. The chain recombines TRBV3-1 (or the pseudogene TRBV3-2) with TRBJ1-2, with D maybe TRBD1 (5 bases). V lost 0 bases and J 8 bases, leaving 16 bases between the germline ends. The germline V gene has CDR1 LGHDT and CDR2 YNNKEL (reference sequence). CDR3 length equals 15 residues. CDR3 DNA sequence: TGTGCCAGCAGCCAAGATGGGGCGGGATCGGAGGGCTACACCTTC. This gives the protein CASSQDGAGSEGYTF.

This sequence joins TRBV29-1 and TRBJ2-7, with 7 bases identical to TRBD1. The junction had 8 bases not matched to a gene; V was cut back by 3 bases and J by 3 bases. This CDR3 is built from 14 residues. From germline, CDR1 is SQVTM and CDR2 ANQGSEA. CDR3 sequence reads: CSVEGKGAVYEQYF. CDR3 coding DNA: TGCAGCGTTGAGGGTAAGGGGGCGGTCTACGAGCAGTACTTC.

The chain employs TRBV6-6 and TRBJ1-4, with D possibly being TRBD1 (6 bases). Trimming removed 2 bases from V and 8 bases from J, with 15 bases in between. Germline V gene lookup returns CDR1 MNHNY and CDR2 SVGAGI (reference sequence). The CDR3 runs 15 residues. This chain's CDR3 is CASSYVLQGREKLFF. The CDR3 DNA reads TGTGCCAGCAGTTACGTCTTACAGGGACGGGAAAAACTGTTTTTT.

The chain couples TRBV2 to TRBJ1-2; D call uncertain. Trimming left V 2 bases short and J 7 bases short, with 14 bases between. CDR3 length: 14 residues. Germline V CDR1 and CDR2: SNHLY, FYNNEI. The DNA of the CDR3 is TGTGCCAGCAGTGAATTTATGGCGGTTAGTGGCTACACCTTC. Translating it yields CASSEFMAVSGYTF. The full variable domain, completed using reference TRBV2 and TRBJ1-2, is EPEVTQTPSHQVTQMGQEVILRCVPISNHLYFYWYRQILGQKVEFLVSFYNNEISEKSEIFDDQFSVERPDGSNFTLKIRSTKLEDSAMYFCASSEFMAVSGYTFGSGTRLTVV.

V is TRBV10-2 and J is TRBJ1-5; a possible D gene is TRBD1 (6 bases). Germline V CDR1 and CDR2: WSHSY, SAAADI. V dropped 5 bases and J dropped 6 bases, with 17 bases sitting between them. CDR3 length: 15 residues. CDR3 DNA sequence: TGCGCCAGCAGTTTGGGGACAAATGTGGGTCAGCCCCAGCATTTT. It translates to CASSLGTNVGQPQHF.

The chain recombines TRBV10-3 with TRBJ1-2; perhaps TRBD1 as D (6 bases). CDR1 ENHRY and CDR2 SYGVKD come from the germline V gene. Trimming removed 2 bases at V and 4 bases at J, with 11 bases between. This CDR3 is 14 amino acids long. CDR3 bases: TGTGCCATCAGTGAGGGGGGGGCGAGCTATGGCTACACCTTC. Amino acids: CAISEGGASYGYTF.